These 14 T cell receptor beta chains were all obtained from the same sample, sequenced in a study of T-cell reconstitution after alpha-beta-depleted transplantation in children. Molecular barcoding with unique molecular identifiers was used for the TCRbeta library. TCRdb ran MiXCR on the PCR reads and lists one entry per CDR3 protein. Of roughly 240,000 distinct CDR3 sequences in the sample, 6.5% to 10% were seen once. Source: PBMCs, mostly from graft donor cells, taken 180 days after TCRalphabeta/CD19-depleted stem cell transplant. The receptors were gathered from a male patient aged 5 to 17 who had a stem cell transplant for acute lymphoblastic leukemia, so the T cells may come from the graft donor.

As to this clonotype: A much larger clonotype is one base distant, so this may be a read error. The rearrangement joins TRBV7-3 to TRBJ2-1; 8 positions agree with TRBD2. Germline CDR1 is SGHTA and CDR2 is FQGTGA. This CDR3 spans 16 amino acids. V dropped 3 bases and J dropped 0; count of bases not matched to a gene: 4. The CDR3 region is CASSFSGDSSYNEQFF. Here the CDR3 DNA reads TGTGCCAGCAGCTTTAGCGGGGATAGCTCCTACAATGAGCAGTTCTTC.

This clonotype has a count of ten or more. The rearrangement uses TRBV27 and TRBJ2-1, with a weak D call TRBD2 (5 bases). The germline gives CDR1 MNHEY, CDR2 SMNVEV (reference sequence). This CDR3 is built from 14 residues. The V end was cut by 0 bases, the J end by 7 bases, with 10 bases between. As DNA, the CDR3 is TGTGCCAGCAGTTTATCAAGCGGTATTAATGAGCAGTTCTTC. Translating it yields CASSLSSGINEQFF.

This clonotype was found many times. The rearrangement uses TRBV11-2 and TRBJ2-5; D remains ambiguous. CDR1 is SGHAT, CDR2 FQNNGV, per germline. The V and J ends lost 3 bases and 1 base respectively, with 9 bases between them. The CDR3 consists of 14 residues. DNA for the CDR3: TGTGCCAGCAGCTTCCTCTCAGGCCAAGAGACCCAGTACTTC. This encodes CASSFLSGQETQYF. The full variable domain, completed using reference TRBV11-2 and TRBJ2-5, is EAGVAQSPRYKIIEKRQSVAFWCNPISGHATLYWYQQILGQGPKLLIQFQNNGVVDDSQLPKDRFSAERLKGVDSTLKIQPAKLEDSAVYLCASSFLSGQETQYFGPGTRLLVL.

A note on this clonotype: A much larger clone is a single base away; this may be a read error. The chain combines TRBV20-1 with TRBJ2-1, with D unresolved. Germline V gene lookup returns CDR1 DFQATT and CDR2 SNEGSKA (reference sequence). CDR3 length: 16 residues. CDR3 sequence: CCARDPGSNSYNEQFF. CDR3 DNA: TGCTGTGCTAGAGATCCTGGCTCCAACTCCTACAATGAGCAGTTCTTC.

This clonotype showed up many times. The chain has TRBV20-1 and TRBJ1-1, with 8 bases lining up with TRBD1. V lost 0 bases, J lost 0 bases, and 9 bases stayed unmatched. This CDR3 is 17 amino acids long. Germline CDR1 and CDR2: DFQATT and SNEGSKA (reference sequence). The chain's CDR3 is CSARDLQGDRMNTEAFF. The CDR3 DNA sequence: TGCAGTGCTAGAGATCTACAGGGGGACAGAATGAACACTGAAGCTTTCTTT.

This clonotype appeared many times. This rearrangement joins TRBV20-1 to TRBJ1-6; no clear D. Germline assignment: CDR1 DFQATT and CDR2 SNEGSKA (reference sequence). V dropped 6 bases and J dropped 0 bases, with 12 bases sitting between them. The CDR3 is 15 residues long. CDR3 sequence: CSARPGSSYNSPLHF. The CDR3 coding sequence is TGCAGTGCCCGGCCCGGGAGCTCCTATAATTCACCCCTCCACTTT.

This clonotype was seen repeatedly, ten times or more. The chain is built from TRBV28 and TRBJ1-2; D might be TRBD1 (5 bases). From germline, CDR1 is MDHEN and CDR2 SYDVKM. This CDR3 comprises 12 residues. V was pared by 6 bases and J by 4 bases, with 9 bases between. The CDR3 DNA is TGTGCCAGCAGGGAAGGGGTCTATGGCTACACCTTC. Translating it yields CASREGVYGYTF.

A note on this clonotype: A much larger clone lies one base from this, so it may be a read error. The chain employs TRBV5-1 and TRBJ2-6; 7 positions agree with TRBD2. Germline V lookup: CDR1 SGHRS, CDR2 YFSETQ. The CDR3 runs 18 residues. CDR3 protein: CASSLGLAVRSGASVLTF. As DNA, the CDR3 is TGCGCCAGCAGCTTGGGGCTAGCGGTGCGCTCTGGGGCCAGCGTCCTGACTTTC. The full variable domain, in which reference TRBV5-1 and TRBJ2-6 provide the parts outside the CDR3, is KAGVTQTPRYLIKTRGQQVTLSCSPISGHRSVSWYQQTPGQGLQFLFEYFSETQRNKGNFPGRFSGRQFSNSRSEMNVSTLELGDSALYLCASSLGLAVRSGASVLTFGAGSRLTVL.

This clonotype appeared many times. The chain employs TRBV5-1 and TRBJ2-5, with TRBD1 matching over 9 bases. Germline loops: CDR1 SGHRS, CDR2 YFSETQ. V lost 4 bases and J lost 4; bases outside the gene matches: 5. The CDR3 has 14 amino acids. CDR3 DNA: TGCGCCAGCAGCGCGGACAGGGGAAGAGAGACCCAGTACTTC. Translated, it gives CASSADRGRETQYF.

This clonotype was counted at least ten times. This chain joins TRBV29-1 and TRBJ2-7; D uncertain. The CDR3 has 12 residues. The V end was cut by 4 bases, the J end by 7 bases, with 14 bases between. Germline-derived CDR1 and CDR2 are SQVTM and ANQGSEA. CDR3 sequence (DNA): TGCAGCGTTGTTCCTAAGGGAAGGGAGCAGTACTTC. Its protein is CSVVPKGREQYF.

This clonotype occurred many times. The chain uses TRBV7-2 and TRBJ1-4; D remains unclear. CDR1 is SGHTA and CDR2 is FQGNSA in the germline V gene. Trimming stripped 5 bases from V and 0 bases from J, with 13 bases between. The CDR3 loop spans 16 amino acids. The CDR3: CASSPRTLTTNEKLFF. CDR3 in DNA: TGTGCCAGCAGCCCCCGGACCCTGACAACTAATGAAAAACTGTTTTTT.

This clonotype was detected ten times or more. The chain has TRBV11-2 and TRBJ1-1, with D unresolved. The CDR3 spans 14 residues. V was trimmed by 0 bases and J by 4 bases, leaving 9 bases between them. The germline gives CDR1 SGHAT, CDR2 FQNNGV. CDR3 amino acids: CASSLESTGTEAFF. The CDR3 DNA sequence: TGTGCCAGCAGCTTAGAATCGACGGGCACTGAAGCTTTCTTT.

This clonotype was seen ten or more times. The J gene is TRBJ1-3, the V gene TRBV5-5; 7 bases are a match to TRBD1. V gave up 1 base and J gave up 0 bases; unmatched junction bases: 10. This CDR3 contains 18 residues. CDR1 and CDR2 (germline): SGHKS, YYEKEE (reference sequence). DNA for the CDR3: TGTGCCAGCAGCTTGTCTCTGTGGGACAGCCGCTCTGGAAACACCATATATTTT. This translates into CASSLSLWDSRSGNTIYF.

This clonotype was counted many times. This chain joins TRBV3-1 and TRBJ2-2, with a tentative D call TRBD2 (6 bases). The CDR3 has 16 residues. Deletions cut 1 base from V and 5 bases from J, with 14 bases between. CDR1 LGHDT and CDR2 YNNKEL come from the germline V gene (reference sequence). The CDR3 here is CASSQVRGTATGELFF. The DNA of the CDR3 is TGTGCCAGCAGCCAAGTAAGAGGGACTGCAACCGGGGAGCTGTTTTTT.